This T cell receptor (beta chain) was obtained from a study of Ad26.COV2.S vaccination and SARS-CoV-2 variants. Broader study findings: While placebo recipients had lower spike-specific TCR breadth, vaccine recipients had more.

Concerning this clone: Its antigen is unknown.

CDR1 and CDR2 from the germline V gene are MNHEY and SVGAGI. Trimming shortened V by 1 base and J by 6 bases, and 10 bases separated the two germline ends. The CDR3 runs to 14 residues. The treatment is: some 20 received Ad26.COV2.S at low or high dose, single or two shots; a few received placebo; per-sample allocation not given. The investigators took samples on day 63 after the first vaccine or placebo injection. Boston provided a donor who was an adult aged 18-55 years. Using immunoSEQ multiplex PCR, the repertoire was profiled, and TCRdb retains in-frame clones only, with some absent. The table records about 460,000 clones, 89% of them present only once.

This specimen consisted of peripheral blood, obtained in a trial of Ad26.COV2.S vaccine versus placebo. The clonotype originates from a person aged 18-65 years who received the Ad26.COV2.S COVID-19 vaccine or a placebo. The chain employs TRBV6-5 and TRBJ1-5; maybe TRBD1 (6 bases). CDR3 region: CASSYFRGAQPQHF. DNA of the CDR3: TGTGCCAGCAGTTACTTCCGGGGGGCTCAGCCCCAGCATTTT.